This TCR beta chain appears in the sequencing data of a study of blood T cell repertoires in COVID-19. Across the study: The samples span acute and convalescent COVID-19 from the United States, Italy and Spain. PBMCs, B-cell-depleted T cells, or T cells provided the cDNA or gDNA that made up the material.

Original processing notes: Researchers report that nucleated cell counts were estimated from reference gene primer amplification. Some clones are missing from TCRdb's copy, which holds only in-frame ones; the method was immunoSEQ multiplex PCR. V, J and clone size were drawn from that table, and D and trimming were deduced from the DNA. The table records approximately 450,000 clones, approximately 90% of them present only once. V lost 0 bases, J lost 7 bases, and 15 bases lay in between. In germline, CDR1 is MNHEY, CDR2 SVGAGI. This CDR3 has 15 residues. The chain joins TRBV6-5 to TRBJ2-5; D call uncertain. The sample comprised peripheral blood. The source is a young woman with acute or convalescent COVID-19. The CDR3 loop reads CASSYSSSGVGTQYF. As DNA, the CDR3 is TGTGCCAGCAGTTACTCGAGTTCGGGTGTCGGGACCCAGTACTTC.